One sample yielded the 18 T cell receptor beta chains listed below, sequenced in a study of immune heterogeneity within non-small cell lung tumors. Multiplex PCR employing 32 V and 13 J primers generated amplicons of the TCR beta CDR3. MiXCR, run by TCRdb on the multiplex PCR reads, gives a single entry per CDR3 protein. The sample has 8,500 to 11,000 distinct CDR3 sequences, around a sixth seen once. Template came from bulk tumor genomic DNA, at roughly 600 ng per sample. Biopsies that were spaced far apart were taken, several per primary tumor, during surgery. Those enrolled were patients newly diagnosed with untreated non-small cell lung cancer and undergoing curative surgery. Sequenced input: lung tumor tissue. The source of these receptors is a man aged 40-55 years with non-small cell lung cancer.

By proportion, this clonotype is large (0.1 to 1%). The chain joins TRBV27 to TRBJ2-7; a weak D match, TRBD2 (5 bases). This CDR3 comprises 14 residues. The germline V and J ends were trimmed by 2 bases and 5 bases, with 13 bases remaining between them. Germline CDR1 and CDR2: MNHEY and SMNVEV (reference sequence). CDR3 sequence reads: CASSLGGKGHEQYF. CDR3 in DNA: TGTGCCAGCAGTTTAGGAGGAAAGGGTCACGAGCAGTACTTC.

This clonotype was seen many times. This sequence joins TRBV3-1 and TRBJ1-1; TRBD1 is a possible D gene (5 bases). In germline, CDR1 is LGHDT, CDR2 YNNKEL (reference sequence). Trimming removed 5 bases from V and 3 bases from J, with 10 bases in between. The CDR3 runs to 13 residues. CDR3 amino acids: CASSSDIYTEAFF. The CDR3 DNA sequence: TGTGCCAGCAGCTCGGACATCTACACTGAAGCTTTCTTT.

CDR3 loop: CASSPSYRGGQYF. The DNA of the CDR3 is TGTGCCAGCAGCCCATCCTACAGGGGCGGGCAGTACTTC. This rearrangement joins TRBV6-1 to TRBJ2-7; the match to TRBD1 covers 7 bases. V lost 6 bases, J lost 9 bases, and 11 bases stayed unmatched. This CDR3 has 13 residues. Germline V CDR1 and CDR2: MNHNS, SASEGT.

This clonotype is categorized as medium-sized. The V call is TRBV20-1, the J call TRBJ2-5, with 13 nucleotides matching TRBD2. The germline gives CDR1 DFQATT, CDR2 SNEGSKA (reference sequence). V lost 4 bases, J lost 1 base, and 9 bases stayed unmatched. The CDR3 is 17 amino acids. CDR3 sequence reads: CSATDPGTSGAQETQYF. The CDR3 DNA is TGCAGTGCTACCGACCCTGGGACTAGCGGGGCCCAAGAGACCCAGTACTTC.

By frequency in the sample, this clonotype is medium-sized (0.01 to 0.1%). The chain joins TRBV6-1 to TRBJ2-3; no definite D call. The germline gives CDR1 MNHNS, CDR2 SASEGT. The CDR3 is 13 residues long. With 5 bases removed from V and 3 bases from J, the gap between germline ends came to 9 bases. The CDR3 loop reads CASSSTFTDTQYF. In nucleotides, the CDR3 is TGTGCCAGCAGTTCGACCTTTACAGATACGCAGTATTTT.

Within the sample, this clonotype is medium-sized. The rearrangement joins TRBV10-3 to TRBJ1-2; possibly TRBD1 for D (6 bases). The V gene's germline CDR1 is ENHRY and CDR2 SYGVKD. The CDR3 contains 15 residues. The V and J ends lost 2 bases and 6 bases respectively, with 16 bases between them. Here the CDR3 reads CAISEINRVFDGYTF. CDR3 nucleotide sequence: TGTGCCATCAGTGAGATAAACAGGGTTTTCGATGGCTACACCTTC.

This clonotype is medium-sized (0.01 to 0.1%) in the sample. V and J are TRBV5-1 and TRBJ2-2; no clear D. CDR3 size: 14 residues. CDR1 SGHRS and CDR2 YFSETQ come from the germline V gene. V lost 5 bases and J lost 6, with 14 bases in between. CDR3 nucleotide sequence: TGCGCCAGCAGTTTAAACACTCCCCCCGGGGAGCTGTTTTTT. Translating it yields CASSLNTPPGELFF.

The rearrangement uses TRBV28 and TRBJ1-2; TRBD1 aligns across 7 bases. In germline, CDR1 is MDHEN, CDR2 SYDVKM. CDR3 length: 14 amino acids. Trimming took 6 bases from V and 3 from J; bases not matched to a gene: 7. In DNA form, the CDR3 reads TGTGCCAGCAGCGCCGGGACAGAGTACTATGGCTACACCTTC. Its protein product is CASSAGTEYYGYTF.

This chain links TRBV20-1 with TRBJ2-1; D gene ambiguous. The germline V gene encodes CDR1 DFQATT and CDR2 SNEGSKA (reference sequence). CDR3 length: 13 residues. V lost 6 bases and J lost 5, with 14 bases in between. The CDR3 is CSALSRQNNEQFF. In nucleotides, the CDR3 is TGCAGTGCCTTATCCCGCCAAAACAATGAGCAGTTCTTC.

This clonotype was detected ten times or more. The gene calls are TRBV5-5 and TRBJ1-5, with D possibly TRBD1 on 5 matching bases. The CDR3 is 15 residues long. The V end was cut by 3 bases, the J end by 4 bases, with 14 bases between. Per germline, CDR1 SGHKS and CDR2 YYEKEE (reference sequence). In DNA, the CDR3 is TGTGCCAGCAGCTCCCAGACAGCTATAAATCAGCCCCAGCATTTT. As protein: CASSSQTAINQPQHF.

This clonotype was detected once. The V gene is TRBV7-6, the J gene TRBJ2-2; 11 bases are a match to TRBD2. This CDR3 is 17 amino acids long. Germline V gene lookup returns CDR1 SGHVS and CDR2 FNYEAQ. V shed 5 bases and J 7 bases; nucleotides not matched to a gene: 12. The DNA of the CDR3 is TGTGCCAGCAGCCTGGGACTAGCGGACTCTGGGGGCGGGGAGCTGTTTTTT. This translates into CASSLGLADSGGGELFF.

This clonotype is classed as medium-sized. The chain has TRBV5-1 and TRBJ1-2; the match to TRBD1 covers 11 bases. The CDR3 sequence is 14 residues long. Germline trimming cut 3 bases from V and 6 bases from J; bases unmatched to any gene: 4. The V gene's germline CDR1 is SGHRS and CDR2 YFSETQ. CDR3 protein: CASSSGQGEDGYTF. The DNA of the CDR3 is TGCGCCAGCAGCTCGGGACAGGGGGAAGATGGCTACACCTTC.

The V call is TRBV5-4, the J call TRBJ2-6; TRBD1 matches 11 bases. The CDR3 consists of 19 residues. V lost 2 bases, J lost 0 bases, and 7 bases stayed unmatched. The germline CDR1 and CDR2 sequences are SGHNT and YYREEE (reference sequence). The CDR3 spells CASSLWTGGLNSGANVLTF. As DNA, the CDR3 is TGTGCCAGCAGCTTATGGACAGGGGGCCTCAACTCTGGGGCCAACGTCCTGACTTTC.

This clonotype ranks as medium-sized. This rearrangement joins TRBV2 to TRBJ2-7, with a weak D call TRBD1 (6 bases). The V gene lost 4 bases and the J gene lost 2 bases, with 15 bases spanning the gap. Germline CDR1 reads SNHLY; CDR2 reads FYNNEI. This CDR3 contains 15 residues. CDR3 amino acids: CASSVDGQQTYEQYF. Written as DNA, the CDR3 is TGTGCCAGCAGTGTAGACGGACAGCAAACCTACGAGCAGTACTTC.

This clonotype is a singleton in its sample. The chain has TRBV5-1 and TRBJ2-5; 7 bases agree with TRBD2. This CDR3 is 15 amino acids long. The germline V gene encodes CDR1 SGHRS and CDR2 YFSETQ. With V trimmed by 4 bases and J by 8 bases, 14 bases remained unmatched. The CDR3 DNA reads as TGCGCCAGCAGCCCAATGTGGCGGGGGACGGATACCCAGTACTTC. It encodes CASSPMWRGTDTQYF.

This clonotype has at least ten counts. The rearrangement joins TRBV15 to TRBJ2-1, with 8 nucleotides matching TRBD2. The CDR3 is 15 amino acids. Germline CDR1 reads LNHNV; CDR2 reads YYDKDF (reference sequence). V was pared by 4 bases and J by 7 bases, with 9 bases of the junction left unmatched. Written as DNA, the CDR3 is TGTGCCACCAGCAATCTGCGGGGGGCCATAAATGAGCAGTTCTTC. It translates to CATSNLRGAINEQFF.

By frequency in the sample, this clonotype is medium-sized. The rearrangement joins TRBV27 to TRBJ1-1, with D tentatively TRBD1 (6 bases). This CDR3 has 12 amino acids. The V gene lost 6 bases and the J gene lost 7 bases, with 12 bases spanning the gap. The germline gives CDR1 MNHEY, CDR2 SMNVEV (reference sequence). The CDR3 DNA is TGTGCCAGCAGACAGGGTACGCTTGAAGCTTTCTTT. It translates to CASRQGTLEAFF.

This clonotype occurred many times. The chain carries TRBV12-3 or TRBV12-4 and TRBJ2-2, with 9 nucleotides matching TRBD2. The length of the CDR3 is 14 residues. With 3 bases clipped from V and 7 bases from J, the junction kept 3 bases outside the gene matches. The CDR3 loop is CASSFSGSSGELFF. CDR3 DNA sequence: TGTGCCAGCAGTTTTAGCGGGAGTAGCGGGGAGCTGTTTTTT.